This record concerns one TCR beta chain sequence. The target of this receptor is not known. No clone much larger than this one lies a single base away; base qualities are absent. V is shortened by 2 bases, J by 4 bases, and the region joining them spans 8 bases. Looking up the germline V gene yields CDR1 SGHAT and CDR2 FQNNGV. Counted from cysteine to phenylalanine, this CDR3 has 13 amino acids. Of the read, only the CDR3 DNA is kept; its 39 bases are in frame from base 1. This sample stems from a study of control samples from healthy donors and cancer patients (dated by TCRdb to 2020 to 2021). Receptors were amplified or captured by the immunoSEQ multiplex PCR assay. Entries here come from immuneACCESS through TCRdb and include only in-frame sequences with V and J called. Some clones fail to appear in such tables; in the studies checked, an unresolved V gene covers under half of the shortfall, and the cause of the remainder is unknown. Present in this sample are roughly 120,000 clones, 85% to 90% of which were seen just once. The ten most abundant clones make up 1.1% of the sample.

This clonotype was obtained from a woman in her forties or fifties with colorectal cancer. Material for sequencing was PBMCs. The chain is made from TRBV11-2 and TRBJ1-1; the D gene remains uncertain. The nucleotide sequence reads TGTGCCAGCAGCTTAATGAGGTCCACTGAAGCTTTCTTT. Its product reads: CASSLMRSTEAFF.